Listed below are T cell receptor beta chains from one sample, sequenced in a study of T-cell reconstitution after alpha-beta-depleted transplantation in children. TCRdb reprocessed the PCR reads via MiXCR and lists one record per CDR3 protein. This table has over 300,000 distinct CDR3 sequences, around 10% appearing once. The source material was PBMCs from the stem cell graft donor, sampled from the stem cell graft. The origin of the receptors is a human donor who donated a stem cell graft to a child with acute lymphoblastic leukemia. CDR3s include the opening cysteine and the closing phenylalanine or tryptophan. The size of a clone is reported for some rows only, either as once, few or many, or as a class for expanded clones.

abundance | v_gene | CDR3aa
many | TRBV7-9 | CASSLKSGRGRSEQFF
few | TRBV29-1 | CSVEELGGYEQYF
few | TRBV28 | CASSPRTGLGSYEQYF
- | TRBV20-1 | CSAGLAGEYEQYF
few | TRBV10-3 | CAIRQTGNYGYTF
- | TRBV20-1 | CSAPGRALSNEQFF
- | TRBV20-1 | CSAVFLTGELFF
- | TRBV15 | CATSNGQGGEKLFF
- | TRBV5-1 | CASSPSTGLAAYNEQFF
many | TRBV7-9 | CASSSPHGLAGDEQFF
many | TRBV5-1 | CASSLRVSNPKYQETQYF
- | TRBV19 | CASSSSFIERGGTEAFF
- | TRBV6-2/TRBV6-3 | CASSYSKLAERTDTQYF
few | TRBV7-6 | CASRAETSAYNEQFF
few | TRBV2 | CASRSGERSYEQYF
- | TRBV20-1 | CSAREIDNLNTEAFF
few | TRBV4-2 | CASSQEVGTEAFF
many | TRBV5-1 | CASSLTGAGELFF
few | TRBV7-3 | CASSLNLPWREGGNEQFF
- | TRBV5-1 | CASSSPGTSGRARETQYF
- | TRBV7-2 | CASSRDNEQYF
many | TRBV10-2 | CASDKEGRRSYEQYF
- | TRBV5-6 | CASSAQGYEQYF
few | TRBV7-9 | CASSLPEKGYEQFF
- | TRBV19 | CATVAGGWGGEQFF
- | TRBV5-6 | CASSLGQGEDGYTF
many | TRBV27 | CASSSPTLLGTEAFF
- | TRBV20-1 | CSATGLAGTGETQYF